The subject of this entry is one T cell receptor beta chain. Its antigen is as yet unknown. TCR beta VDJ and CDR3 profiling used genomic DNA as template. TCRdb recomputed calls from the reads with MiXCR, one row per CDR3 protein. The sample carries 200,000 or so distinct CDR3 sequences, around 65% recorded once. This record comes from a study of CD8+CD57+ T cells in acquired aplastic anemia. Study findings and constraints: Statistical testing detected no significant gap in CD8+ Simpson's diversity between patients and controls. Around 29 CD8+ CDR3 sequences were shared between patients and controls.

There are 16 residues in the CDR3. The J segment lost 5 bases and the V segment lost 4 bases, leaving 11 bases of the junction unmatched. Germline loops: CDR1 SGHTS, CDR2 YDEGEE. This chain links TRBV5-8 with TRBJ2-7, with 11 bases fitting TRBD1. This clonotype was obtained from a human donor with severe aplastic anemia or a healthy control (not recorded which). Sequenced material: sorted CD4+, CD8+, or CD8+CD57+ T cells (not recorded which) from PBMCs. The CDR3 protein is CASSPSGTGGRDEQYF. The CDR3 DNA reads TGTGCCAGCAGCCCTTCCGGGACAGGGGGACGGGACGAGCAGTACTTC.